Listed below are T cell receptor beta chains from one sample, sequenced in a study of cytomegalovirus exposure and HLA in healthy donors. Profiling relied on immunoSEQ multiplex PCR, and the TCRdb table lists in-frame clones only, not all of them. Among around 150,000 clones, more than 75% were seen once, and the ten largest hold about 9.9%. The sequenced sample consisted of PBMCs. These receptor sequences come from a man younger than 35 in good health and CMV-seropositive. Each CDR3 is given with its conserved first and last residue. D genes are given only for firm matches. For some rows the clone size is stated as once, few or many, or as a class when expanded; others skip it.

clone_size: -; j_call: TRBJ2-7; v_call: TRBV2; d_call: TRBD1; cdr3_length: 14; cdr3_aa: CASSEGAGTGAQYF; cdr3_nt: TGTGCCAGCAGTGAAGGGGCCGGGACAGGGGCGCAGTACTTC
clone_size: few; j_call: TRBJ2-1; v_call: TRBV7-8; d_call: TRBD1; cdr3_length: 17; cdr3_aa: CASSPEQGSFPYNEQFF; cdr3_nt: TGTGCCAGCAGCCCCGAACAGGGGTCTTTCCCCTACAATGAGCAGTTCTTC
clone_size: -; j_call: TRBJ2-5; v_call: TRBV30; d_call: TRBD2; cdr3_length: 16; cdr3_aa: CAWSSRGEGEEETQYF; cdr3_nt: TGTGCCTGGAGCTCCCGTGGGGAGGGCGAGGAAGAGACCCAGTACTTC
clone_size: -; j_call: TRBJ1-4; v_call: TRBV18; d_call: -; cdr3_length: 14; cdr3_aa: CASSPSATNEKLFF; cdr3_nt: TGTGCCAGCTCACCCTCTGCAACTAATGAAAAACTGTTTTTT
clone_size: -; j_call: TRBJ1-5; v_call: TRBV18; d_call: -; cdr3_length: 16; cdr3_aa: CASSPRGDPSNQPQHF; cdr3_nt: TGTGCCAGCTCACCCCGGGGTGATCCTAGCAATCAGCCCCAGCATTTT
clone_size: -; j_call: TRBJ2-6; v_call: TRBV5-7; d_call: -; cdr3_length: 19; cdr3_aa: CASSLRGGQSRSGANGLTF; cdr3_nt: TGTGCCAGCAGCTTGCGGGGGGGACAGAGCCGCTCTGGGGCCAACGGCCTGACTTTC
clone_size: -; j_call: TRBJ1-4; v_call: TRBV7-2; d_call: -; cdr3_length: 14; cdr3_aa: CASSPTGSWEKLFF; cdr3_nt: TGTGCCAGCAGCCCAACAGGGTCGTGGGAAAAACTGTTTTTT
clone_size: -; j_call: TRBJ1-5; v_call: TRBV4-1; d_call: -; cdr3_length: 14; cdr3_aa: CASSQDSSLRTQHF; cdr3_nt: TGCGCCAGCAGCCAAGATTCCAGCCTGAGGACCCAGCATTTT
clone_size: -; j_call: TRBJ2-5; v_call: TRBV19; d_call: TRBD2; cdr3_length: 15; cdr3_aa: CASSIQRGGRETQYF; cdr3_nt: TGTGCCAGTAGTATACAGCGGGGGGGCCGGGAGACCCAGTACTTC
clone_size: -; j_call: TRBJ2-1; v_call: TRBV27; d_call: -; cdr3_length: 17; cdr3_aa: CASSYITGPSSYNEQFF; cdr3_nt: TGTGCCAGCAGCTATATCACAGGGCCAAGCTCCTACAATGAGCAGTTCTTC
clone_size: -; j_call: TRBJ2-7; v_call: TRBV10-1; d_call: TRBD2; cdr3_length: 14; cdr3_aa: CASSGGTTYYEQYF; cdr3_nt: TGCGCCAGCAGTGGCGGGACTACCTACTACGAGCAGTACTTC
clone_size: -; j_call: TRBJ2-1; v_call: TRBV19; d_call: TRBD2; cdr3_length: 15; cdr3_aa: CASSIIAGDLHEQFF; cdr3_nt: TGTGCCAGTAGTATTATAGCGGGAGATCTCCATGAGCAGTTCTTC
clone_size: few; j_call: TRBJ1-1; v_call: TRBV7-3; d_call: -; cdr3_length: 13; cdr3_aa: CASSSLLNTEAFF; cdr3_nt: TGTGCCAGCAGCTCTCTACTGAACACTGAAGCTTTCTTT
clone_size: -; j_call: TRBJ2-7; v_call: TRBV4-1; d_call: -; cdr3_length: 15; cdr3_aa: CASSQELWANYEQYF; cdr3_nt: TGCGCCAGCAGCCAAGAGCTCTGGGCGAACTACGAGCAGTACTTC
clone_size: -; j_call: TRBJ2-5; v_call: TRBV19; d_call: -; cdr3_length: 14; cdr3_aa: CASSIAGWEETQYF; cdr3_nt: TGTGCCAGTAGTATAGCGGGATGGGAAGAGACCCAGTACTTC
clone_size: -; j_call: TRBJ1-4; v_call: TRBV7-9; d_call: -; cdr3_length: 14; cdr3_aa: CASSLNAGNEKLFF; cdr3_nt: TGTGCCAGCAGCTTAAATGCAGGGAATGAAAAACTGTTTTTT
clone_size: once; j_call: TRBJ2-3; v_call: TRBV11-2; d_call: TRBD2; cdr3_length: 15; cdr3_aa: CASSPIWTSVGTQYF; cdr3_nt: TGTGCCAGCAGCCCCATTTGGACTAGCGTAGGTACGCAGTATTTT
clone_size: once; j_call: TRBJ2-5; v_call: TRBV7-9; d_call: -; cdr3_length: 13; cdr3_aa: CASSLFRQETQYF; cdr3_nt: TGTGCCAGCAGCTTATTTCGCCAAGAGACCCAGTACTTC
clone_size: once; j_call: TRBJ2-4; v_call: TRBV5-5; d_call: -; cdr3_length: 14; cdr3_aa: CASSLGGVGNIQYF; cdr3_nt: TGTGCCAGCAGCTTAGGGGGAGTCGGAAACATTCAGTACTTC
clone_size: -; j_call: TRBJ2-7; v_call: TRBV27; d_call: TRBD1; cdr3_length: 15; cdr3_aa: CASSARDRVPYEQYF; cdr3_nt: TGTGCCAGCAGTGCCAGGGACAGGGTCCCCTACGAGCAGTACTTC
clone_size: -; j_call: TRBJ2-5; v_call: TRBV9; d_call: TRBD2; cdr3_length: 15; cdr3_aa: CASSPSSAGEETQYF; cdr3_nt: TGTGCCAGCAGCCCCTCCTCGGCGGGGGAAGAGACCCAGTACTTC
clone_size: few; j_call: TRBJ1-3; v_call: TRBV11-2; d_call: -; cdr3_length: 15; cdr3_aa: CASSLSGVSGNTIYF; cdr3_nt: TGTGCCAGCAGCTTATCAGGGGTCTCAGGAAACACCATATATTTT
clone_size: few; j_call: TRBJ1-1; v_call: TRBV30; d_call: -; cdr3_length: 16; cdr3_aa: CAWSPSPGHMNTEAFF; cdr3_nt: TGTGCCTGGAGCCCAAGCCCGGGACACATGAACACTGAAGCTTTCTTT
clone_size: once; j_call: TRBJ2-2; v_call: TRBV19; d_call: -; cdr3_length: 17; cdr3_aa: CASSRTWAGSNTGELFF; cdr3_nt: TGTGCCAGTAGTCGAACGTGGGCAGGATCGAACACCGGGGAGCTGTTTTTT
clone_size: -; j_call: TRBJ1-5; v_call: TRBV5-4; d_call: -; cdr3_length: 14; cdr3_aa: CASSLAGGGQPQHF; cdr3_nt: TGTGCCAGCAGCTTGGCGGGGGGAGGTCAGCCCCAGCATTTT
clone_size: -; j_call: TRBJ2-5; v_call: TRBV10-3; d_call: -; cdr3_length: 13; cdr3_aa: CASKKGVQETQYF; cdr3_nt: TGTGCCTCGAAAAAGGGGGTCCAAGAGACCCAGTACTTC
clone_size: -; j_call: TRBJ2-1; v_call: TRBV4-1; d_call: -; cdr3_length: 13; cdr3_aa: CASSQVQSPTQFF; cdr3_nt: TGCGCCAGCAGCCAAGTACAGTCACCCACTCAGTTCTTC
clone_size: -; j_call: TRBJ2-7; v_call: TRBV27; d_call: TRBD1; cdr3_length: 15; cdr3_aa: CASSLSTGVPYEQYF; cdr3_nt: TGTGCCAGCAGTTTATCGACAGGGGTTCCCTACGAGCAGTACTTC
clone_size: -; j_call: TRBJ1-2; v_call: TRBV19; d_call: -; cdr3_length: 14; cdr3_aa: CASSIQGRNYGYTF; cdr3_nt: TGTGCCAGTAGTATACAGGGTCGCAACTATGGCTACACCTTC
clone_size: -; j_call: TRBJ2-5; v_call: TRBV29-1; d_call: TRBD1; cdr3_length: 14; cdr3_aa: CSANPGQGAETQYF; cdr3_nt: TGCAGCGCCAATCCAGGACAGGGGGCCGAGACCCAGTACTTC
clone_size: -; j_call: TRBJ2-2; v_call: TRBV6-5; d_call: -; cdr3_length: 14; cdr3_aa: CASSHGPDAGELFF; cdr3_nt: TGTGCCAGCAGTCATGGGCCGGATGCCGGGGAGCTGTTTTTT
clone_size: -; j_call: TRBJ1-1; v_call: TRBV7-2; d_call: -; cdr3_length: 15; cdr3_aa: CASSPTQGVNTEAFF; cdr3_nt: TGTGCCAGCAGCCCAACACAGGGCGTGAACACTGAAGCTTTCTTT
clone_size: -; j_call: TRBJ2-7; v_call: TRBV6-5; d_call: -; cdr3_length: 12; cdr3_aa: CASSYPTVEQYF; cdr3_nt: TGTGCCAGCAGTTACCCTACCGTGGAGCAGTACTTC
clone_size: -; j_call: TRBJ1-1; v_call: TRBV7-3; d_call: -; cdr3_length: 15; cdr3_aa: CASSLTGQAGLEAFF; cdr3_nt: TGTGCCAGCAGCTTAACGGGGCAGGCTGGCTTGGAAGCTTTCTTT
clone_size: -; j_call: TRBJ1-1; v_call: TRBV7-9; d_call: -; cdr3_length: 12; cdr3_aa: CSSSFRGTEAFF; cdr3_nt: TGTTCCAGCAGCTTCAGGGGTACTGAAGCTTTCTTT
clone_size: -; j_call: TRBJ2-7; v_call: TRBV6-5; d_call: TRBD1; cdr3_length: 14; cdr3_aa: CASSSAGGPIEQYF; cdr3_nt: TGTGCCAGCAGTTCAGCAGGGGGCCCGATCGAGCAGTACTTC
clone_size: few; j_call: TRBJ1-2; v_call: TRBV4-2; d_call: TRBD1; cdr3_length: 16; cdr3_aa: CASSQPTGTGDYGYTF; cdr3_nt: TGTGCCAGCAGCCAACCAACCGGGACAGGGGACTATGGCTACACCTTC
clone_size: -; j_call: TRBJ2-2; v_call: TRBV7-3; d_call: -; cdr3_length: 13; cdr3_aa: CASSLRSGRELFF; cdr3_nt: TGTGCCAGCAGCCTAAGGTCCGGGAGGGAGCTGTTTTTT
clone_size: -; j_call: TRBJ2-3; v_call: TRBV10-3; d_call: TRBD1; cdr3_length: 15; cdr3_aa: CAIKGTGGYSDTQYF; cdr3_nt: TGTGCCATCAAAGGGACAGGGGGCTACTCAGATACGCAGTATTTT
clone_size: -; j_call: TRBJ2-7; v_call: TRBV5-1; d_call: TRBD1; cdr3_length: 17; cdr3_aa: CASSLGPGQFSDYEQYF; cdr3_nt: TGCGCCAGCAGCTTGGGTCCGGGACAGTTTTCCGACTACGAGCAGTACTTC
clone_size: -; j_call: TRBJ1-2; v_call: TRBV5-6; d_call: TRBD1; cdr3_length: 11; cdr3_aa: CASSWDRGYTF; cdr3_nt: TGTGCCAGCAGCTGGGACAGAGGCTACACCTTC
clone_size: -; j_call: TRBJ2-7; v_call: TRBV15; d_call: -; cdr3_length: 11; cdr3_aa: CATSNRYEQYF; cdr3_nt: TGTGCCACCAGCAATAGATACGAGCAGTACTTC
clone_size: -; j_call: TRBJ2-7; v_call: TRBV19; d_call: -; cdr3_length: 12; cdr3_aa: CASSTRGYEQYF; cdr3_nt: TGTGCCAGTAGTACCAGGGGTTACGAGCAGTACTTC
clone_size: once; j_call: TRBJ1-5; v_call: TRBV7-2; d_call: -; cdr3_length: 13; cdr3_aa: CASSFGGNQPQHF; cdr3_nt: TGTGCCAGCAGCTTTGGCGGTAATCAGCCCCAGCATTTT
clone_size: -; j_call: TRBJ1-2; v_call: TRBV30; d_call: TRBD1; cdr3_length: 13; cdr3_aa: CAWSRDRPYGYTF; cdr3_nt: TGTGCCTGGAGCCGGGACAGACCCTATGGCTACACCTTC
clone_size: -; j_call: TRBJ2-2; v_call: TRBV6-5; d_call: TRBD2; cdr3_length: 16; cdr3_aa: CASSWGGEWNTGELFF; cdr3_nt: TGTGCCAGCAGTTGGGGGGGGGAATGGAACACCGGGGAGCTGTTTTTT
clone_size: -; j_call: TRBJ2-3; v_call: TRBV4-2; d_call: TRBD1; cdr3_length: 15; cdr3_aa: CASSQETGSTDTQYF; cdr3_nt: TGTGCCAGCAGCCAAGAGACAGGGAGCACAGATACGCAGTATTTT
clone_size: -; j_call: TRBJ2-7; v_call: TRBV7-8; d_call: -; cdr3_length: 11; cdr3_aa: CASSYTYEQYF; cdr3_nt: TGTGCCAGCAGCTACACATACGAGCAGTACTTC
clone_size: -; j_call: TRBJ2-7; v_call: TRBV27; d_call: TRBD2; cdr3_length: 16; cdr3_aa: CASSGAGEGASYEQYF; cdr3_nt: TGTGCCAGCAGTGGGGCGGGGGAGGGAGCCTCCTACGAGCAGTACTTC
clone_size: few; j_call: TRBJ2-7; v_call: TRBV6-1; d_call: -; cdr3_length: 13; cdr3_aa: CASSVGPSGEQYF; cdr3_nt: TGTGCCAGCAGTGTGGGTCCTAGTGGCGAGCAGTACTTC
clone_size: few; j_call: TRBJ1-5; v_call: TRBV7-2; d_call: -; cdr3_length: 15; cdr3_aa: CASSLGGAHNQPQHF; cdr3_nt: TGTGCCAGCAGCTTGGGAGGGGCCCACAATCAGCCCCAGCATTTT
clone_size: -; j_call: TRBJ1-2; v_call: TRBV10-1; d_call: -; cdr3_length: 13; cdr3_aa: CASSEEGAYGYTF; cdr3_nt: TGCGCCAGCAGTGAGGAAGGGGCCTATGGCTACACCTTC
clone_size: -; j_call: TRBJ2-1; v_call: TRBV7-2; d_call: TRBD1; cdr3_length: 15; cdr3_aa: CASSLDRGSYNEQFF; cdr3_nt: TGTGCCAGCAGCTTAGACAGGGGTTCCTACAATGAGCAGTTCTTC